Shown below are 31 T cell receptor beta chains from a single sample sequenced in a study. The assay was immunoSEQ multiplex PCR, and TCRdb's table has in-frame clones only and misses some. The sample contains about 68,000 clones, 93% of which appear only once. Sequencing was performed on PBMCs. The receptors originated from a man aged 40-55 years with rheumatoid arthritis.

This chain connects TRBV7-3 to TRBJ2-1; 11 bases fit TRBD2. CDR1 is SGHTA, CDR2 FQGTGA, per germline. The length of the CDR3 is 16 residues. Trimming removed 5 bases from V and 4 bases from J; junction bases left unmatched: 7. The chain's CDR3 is CASSQPGTSGYNEQFF. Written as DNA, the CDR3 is TGTGCCAGCAGCCAACCCGGGACTAGCGGTTACAATGAGCAGTTCTTC.

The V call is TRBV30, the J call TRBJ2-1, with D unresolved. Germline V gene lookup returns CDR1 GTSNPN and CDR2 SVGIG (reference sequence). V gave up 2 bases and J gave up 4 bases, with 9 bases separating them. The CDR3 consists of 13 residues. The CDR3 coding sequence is TGTGCCTGGAGTCAGATTCTTTACAATGAGCAGTTCTTC. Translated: CAWSQILYNEQFF. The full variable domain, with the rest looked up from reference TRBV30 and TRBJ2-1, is SQTIHQWPATLVQPVGSPLSLECTVEGTSNPNLYWYRQAAGRGLQLLFYSVGIGQISSEVPQNLSASRPQDRQFILSSKKLLLSDSGFYLCAWSQILYNEQFFGPGTRLTVL.

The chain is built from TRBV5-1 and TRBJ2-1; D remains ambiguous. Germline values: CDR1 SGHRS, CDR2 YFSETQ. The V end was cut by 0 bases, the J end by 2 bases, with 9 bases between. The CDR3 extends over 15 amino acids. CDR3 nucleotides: TGCGCCAGCAGCTTGGGCCAGCCCCCCTACAATGAGCAGTTCTTC. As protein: CASSLGQPPYNEQFF.

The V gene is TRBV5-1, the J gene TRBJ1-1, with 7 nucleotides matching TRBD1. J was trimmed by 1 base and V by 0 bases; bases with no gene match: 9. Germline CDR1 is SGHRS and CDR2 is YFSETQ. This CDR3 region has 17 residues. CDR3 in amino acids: CASSLAGRTGENTEAFF. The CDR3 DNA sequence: TGCGCCAGCAGCTTGGCTGGGCGGACAGGCGAGAACACTGAAGCTTTCTTT.

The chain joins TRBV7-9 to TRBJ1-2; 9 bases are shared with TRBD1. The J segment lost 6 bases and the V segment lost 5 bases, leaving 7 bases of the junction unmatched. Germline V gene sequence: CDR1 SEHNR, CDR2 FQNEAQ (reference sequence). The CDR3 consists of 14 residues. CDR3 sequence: CASSPTGGVHGYTF. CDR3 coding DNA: TGTGCCAGCAGCCCGACAGGGGGGGTTCATGGCTACACCTTC.

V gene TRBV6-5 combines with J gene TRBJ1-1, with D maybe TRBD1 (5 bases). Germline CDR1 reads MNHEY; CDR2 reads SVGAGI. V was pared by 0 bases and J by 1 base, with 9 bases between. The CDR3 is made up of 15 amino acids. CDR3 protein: CASSYSFQGNTEAFF. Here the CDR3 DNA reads TGTGCCAGCAGTTACTCCTTTCAGGGGAACACTGAAGCTTTCTTT.

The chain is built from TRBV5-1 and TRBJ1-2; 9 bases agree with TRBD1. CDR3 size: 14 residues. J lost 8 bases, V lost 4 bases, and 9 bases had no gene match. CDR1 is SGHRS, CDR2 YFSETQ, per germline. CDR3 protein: CASSTAGTGSGYTF. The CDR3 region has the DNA TGCGCCAGCAGCACAGCCGGGACAGGGAGCGGCTACACCTTC.

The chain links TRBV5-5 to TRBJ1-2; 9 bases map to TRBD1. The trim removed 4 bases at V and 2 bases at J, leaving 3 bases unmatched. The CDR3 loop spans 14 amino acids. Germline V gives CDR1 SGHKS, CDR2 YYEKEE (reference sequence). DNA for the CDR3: TGTGCCAGCAGCGCGGGACAGGGAAACTATGGCTACACCTTC. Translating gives CASSAGQGNYGYTF.

CDR3 sequence: CAWKRFGNTIYF. CDR3 sequence (DNA): TGTGCCTGGAAACGCTTTGGAAACACCATATATTTT. This chain joins TRBV30 and TRBJ1-3; no clear D gene. The length of the CDR3 is 12 residues. The V and J ends lost 4 bases and 3 bases respectively, with 7 bases between them. Germline V gene lookup returns CDR1 GTSNPN and CDR2 SVGIG (reference sequence).

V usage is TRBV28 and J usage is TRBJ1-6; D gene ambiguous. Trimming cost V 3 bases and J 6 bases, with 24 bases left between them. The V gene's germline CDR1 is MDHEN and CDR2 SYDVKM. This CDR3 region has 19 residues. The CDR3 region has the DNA TGTGCCAGCAGTTTTAGGTTCGGGAACGGCCAGAACTTTAATTCACCCCTCCACTTT. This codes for CASSFRFGNGQNFNSPLHF.

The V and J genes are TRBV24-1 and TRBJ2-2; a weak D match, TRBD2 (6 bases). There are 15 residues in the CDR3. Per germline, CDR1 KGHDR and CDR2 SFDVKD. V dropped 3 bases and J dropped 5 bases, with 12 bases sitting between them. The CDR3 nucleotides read TGTGCCACCAGTGATCCCGGGACTCCGACCGGGGAGCTGTTTTTT. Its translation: CATSDPGTPTGELFF.

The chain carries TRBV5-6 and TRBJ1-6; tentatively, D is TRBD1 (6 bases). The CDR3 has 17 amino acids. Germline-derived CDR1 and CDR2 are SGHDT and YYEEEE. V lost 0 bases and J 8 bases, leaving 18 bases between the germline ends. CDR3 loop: CASSLAGGGSRYSPLHF. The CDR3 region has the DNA TGTGCCAGCAGCTTGGCCGGAGGGGGTTCGCGGTATTCACCCCTCCACTTT.

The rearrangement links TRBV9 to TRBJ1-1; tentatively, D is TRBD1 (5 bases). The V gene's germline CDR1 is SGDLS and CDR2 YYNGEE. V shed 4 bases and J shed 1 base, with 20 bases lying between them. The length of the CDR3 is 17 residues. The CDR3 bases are TGTGCCAGCAGCCCTCCTCTCGGGGGGGGTTGGAACACTGAAGCTTTCTTT. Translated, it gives CASSPPLGGGWNTEAFF. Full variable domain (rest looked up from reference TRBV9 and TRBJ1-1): DSGVTQTPKHLITATGQRVTLRCSPRSGDLSVYWYQQSLDQGLQFLIQYYNGEERAKGNILERFSAQQFPDLHSELNLSSLELGDSALYFCASSPPLGGGWNTEAFFGQGTRLTVV.

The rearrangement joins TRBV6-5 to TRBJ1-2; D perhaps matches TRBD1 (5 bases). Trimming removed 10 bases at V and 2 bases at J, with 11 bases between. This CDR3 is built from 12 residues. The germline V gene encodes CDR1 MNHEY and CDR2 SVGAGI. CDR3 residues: CATGTANYGYTF. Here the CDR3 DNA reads TGTGCCACCGGGACTGCGAACTATGGCTACACCTTC.

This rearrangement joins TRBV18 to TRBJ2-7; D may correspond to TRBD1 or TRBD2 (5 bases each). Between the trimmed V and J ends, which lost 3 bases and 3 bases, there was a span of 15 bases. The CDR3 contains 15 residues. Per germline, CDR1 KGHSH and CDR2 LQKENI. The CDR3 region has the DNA TGTGCCAGCTCACCTCCGGGACGGCCAGTCTACGAGCAGTACTTC. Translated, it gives CASSPPGRPVYEQYF.

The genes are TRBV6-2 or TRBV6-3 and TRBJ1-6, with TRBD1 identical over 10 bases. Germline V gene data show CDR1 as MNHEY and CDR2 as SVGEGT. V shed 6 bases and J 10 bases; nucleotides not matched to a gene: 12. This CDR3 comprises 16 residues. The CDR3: CASSIPNDRGQSPLHF. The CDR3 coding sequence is TGTGCCAGCAGCATCCCAAACGACAGGGGGCAGTCACCCCTCCACTTT.

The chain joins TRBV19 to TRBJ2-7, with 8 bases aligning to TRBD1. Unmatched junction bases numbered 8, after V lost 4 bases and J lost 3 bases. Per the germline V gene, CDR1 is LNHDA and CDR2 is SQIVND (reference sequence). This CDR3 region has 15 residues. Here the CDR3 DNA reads TGTGCCAGTAGTACCGGATACGGGACAGGCTACGAGCAGTACTTC. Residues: CASSTGYGTGYEQYF. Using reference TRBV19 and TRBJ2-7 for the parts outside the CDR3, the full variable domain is DGGITQSPKYLFRKEGQNVTLSCEQNLNHDAMYWYRQDPGQGLRLIYYSQIVNDFQKGDIAEGYSVSREKKESFPLTVTSAQKNPTAFYLCASSTGYGTGYEQYFGPGTRLTVT.

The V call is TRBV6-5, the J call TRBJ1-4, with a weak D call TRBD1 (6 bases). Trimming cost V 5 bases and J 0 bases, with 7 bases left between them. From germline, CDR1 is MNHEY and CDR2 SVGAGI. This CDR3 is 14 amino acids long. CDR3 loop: CASSRTATNEKLFF. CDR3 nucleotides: TGTGCCAGCAGTCGGACAGCAACTAATGAAAAACTGTTTTTT.

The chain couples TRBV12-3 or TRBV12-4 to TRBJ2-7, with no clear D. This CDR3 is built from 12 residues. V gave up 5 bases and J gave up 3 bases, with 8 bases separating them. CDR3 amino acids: CASSATDYEQYF. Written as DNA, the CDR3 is TGTGCCAGCAGTGCGACGGACTACGAGCAGTACTTC.

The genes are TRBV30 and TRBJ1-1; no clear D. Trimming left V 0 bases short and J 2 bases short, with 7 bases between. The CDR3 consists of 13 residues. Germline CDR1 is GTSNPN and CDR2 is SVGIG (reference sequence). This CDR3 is CAWSVWPNTEAFF. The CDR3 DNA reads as TGTGCCTGGAGTGTATGGCCTAACACTGAAGCTTTCTTT. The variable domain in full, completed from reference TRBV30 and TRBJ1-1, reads SQTIHQWPATLVQPVGSPLSLECTVEGTSNPNLYWYRQAAGRGLQLLFYSVGIGQISSEVPQNLSASRPQDRQFILSSKKLLLSDSGFYLCAWSVWPNTEAFFGQGTRLTVV.

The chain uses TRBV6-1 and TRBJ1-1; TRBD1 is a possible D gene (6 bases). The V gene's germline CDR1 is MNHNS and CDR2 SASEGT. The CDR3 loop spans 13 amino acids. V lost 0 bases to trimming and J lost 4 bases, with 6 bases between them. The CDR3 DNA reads TGTGCCAGCAGTGAAGCAGGGGGCACTGAAGCTTTCTTT. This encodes CASSEAGGTEAFF.

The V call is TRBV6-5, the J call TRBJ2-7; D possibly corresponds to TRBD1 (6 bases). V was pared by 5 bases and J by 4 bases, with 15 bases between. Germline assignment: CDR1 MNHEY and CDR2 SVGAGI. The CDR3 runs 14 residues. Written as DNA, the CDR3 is TGTGCCAGCAGTCCACAGGGCCCCTCTTACGAGCAGTACTTC. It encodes CASSPQGPSYEQYF.

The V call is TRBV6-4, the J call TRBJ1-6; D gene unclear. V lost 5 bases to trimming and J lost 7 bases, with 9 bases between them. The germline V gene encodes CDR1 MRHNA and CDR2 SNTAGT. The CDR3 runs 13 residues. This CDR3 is CASSSLLNSPLHF. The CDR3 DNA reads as TGTGCCAGCAGTTCGCTCTTAAATTCACCCCTCCACTTT.

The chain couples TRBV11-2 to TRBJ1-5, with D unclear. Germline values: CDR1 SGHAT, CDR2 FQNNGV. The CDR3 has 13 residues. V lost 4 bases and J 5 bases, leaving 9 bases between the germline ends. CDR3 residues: CASSSKRDQPQHF. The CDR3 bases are TGTGCCAGCAGCTCCAAAAGGGATCAGCCCCAGCATTTT.

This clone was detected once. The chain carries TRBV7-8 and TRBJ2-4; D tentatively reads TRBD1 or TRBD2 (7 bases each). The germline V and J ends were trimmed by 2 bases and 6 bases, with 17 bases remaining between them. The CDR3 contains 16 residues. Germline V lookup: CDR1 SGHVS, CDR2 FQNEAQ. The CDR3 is CASSLSSGTVRNIQYF. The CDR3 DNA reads TGTGCCAGCAGCTTATCGAGCGGGACAGTTAGAAACATTCAGTACTTC.

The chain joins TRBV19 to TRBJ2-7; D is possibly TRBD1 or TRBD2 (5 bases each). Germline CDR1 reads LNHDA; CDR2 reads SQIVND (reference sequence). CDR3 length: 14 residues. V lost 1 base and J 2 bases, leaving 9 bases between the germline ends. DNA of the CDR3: TGTGCCAGTAGTATAGTGCAGGGAGCCTACGAGCAGTACTTC. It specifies CASSIVQGAYEQYF.

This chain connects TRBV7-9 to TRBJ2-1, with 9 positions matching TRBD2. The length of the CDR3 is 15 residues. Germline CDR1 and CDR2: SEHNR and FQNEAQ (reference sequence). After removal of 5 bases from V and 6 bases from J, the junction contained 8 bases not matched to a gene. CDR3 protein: CASSPPTSGLNEQFF. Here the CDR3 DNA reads TGTGCCAGCAGCCCCCCGACTAGCGGCCTCAATGAGCAGTTCTTC.

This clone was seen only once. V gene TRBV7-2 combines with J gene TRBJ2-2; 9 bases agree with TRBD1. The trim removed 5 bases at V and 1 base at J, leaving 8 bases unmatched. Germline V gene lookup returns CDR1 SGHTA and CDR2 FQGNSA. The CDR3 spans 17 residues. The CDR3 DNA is TGTGCCAGCAGCAATAGCTGGGGACAGGGGAACACCGGGGAGCTGTTTTTT. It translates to CASSNSWGQGNTGELFF.

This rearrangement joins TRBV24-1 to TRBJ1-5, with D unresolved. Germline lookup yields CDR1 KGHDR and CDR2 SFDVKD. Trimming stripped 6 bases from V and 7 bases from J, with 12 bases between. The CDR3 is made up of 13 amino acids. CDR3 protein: CATSSGPGQPQHF. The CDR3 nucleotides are TGTGCCACCAGTTCCGGGCCCGGGCAGCCCCAGCATTTT.

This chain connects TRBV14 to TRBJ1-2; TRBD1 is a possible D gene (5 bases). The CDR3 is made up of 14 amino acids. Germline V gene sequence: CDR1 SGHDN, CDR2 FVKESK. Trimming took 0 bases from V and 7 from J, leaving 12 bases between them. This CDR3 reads CASSQDLRQSGYTF. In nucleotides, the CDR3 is TGTGCCAGCAGCCAAGATCTTCGACAGTCTGGCTACACCTTC.

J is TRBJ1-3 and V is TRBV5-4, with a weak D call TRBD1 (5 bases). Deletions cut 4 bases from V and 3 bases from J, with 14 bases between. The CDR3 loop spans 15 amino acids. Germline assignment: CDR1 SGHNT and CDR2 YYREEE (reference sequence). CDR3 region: CASSPGGNHGNTIYF. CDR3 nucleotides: TGTGCCAGCAGCCCCGGGGGAAATCATGGAAACACCATATATTTT.